Presented here are 9 T cell receptor beta chains from one specimen sequenced in a study of T-cell memory formation after mild COVID-19. TCRdb itself ran the 5' RACE reads through MiXCR, one entry per CDR3 protein. The table has 110,000 to 150,000 distinct CDR3 sequences, 25% seen once. Sequencing input: PBMCs or a T cell subset sorted from them (not recorded which). The receptors were gathered from an adult woman who had mild COVID-19 (a few samples of this study predate the infection). Cell type and time point are not known.

This clonotype has only a few counts. The chain carries TRBV7-8 and TRBJ2-1; tentatively, D is TRBD2 (6 bases). There are 14 residues in the CDR3. CDR1 is SGHVS and CDR2 is FQNEAQ in the germline V gene. With 3 bases removed from V and 7 bases from J, the gap between germline ends came to 13 bases. The DNA of the CDR3 is TGTGCCAGCAGCTTCCGGGACTGGGGGAATGAGCAGTTCTTC. Translation: CASSFRDWGNEQFF.

The V and J genes are TRBV3-1 and TRBJ1-2; 7 nucleotides agree with TRBD1. J lost 4 bases, V lost 4 bases, and 9 bases had no gene match. Per germline, CDR1 LGHDT and CDR2 YNNKEL (reference sequence). This CDR3 has 15 residues. In nucleotides, the CDR3 is TGTGCCAGCAGCCCCCGGGACAGATGGGCCTATGGCTACACCTTC. Its translation: CASSPRDRWAYGYTF. The variable domain in full, completed from reference TRBV3-1 and TRBJ1-2, reads DTAVSQTPKYLVTQMGNDKSIKCEQNLGHDTMYWYKQDSKKFLKIMFSYNNKELIINETVPNRFSPKSPDKAHLNLHINSLELGDSAVYFCASSPRDRWAYGYTFGSGTRLTVV.

This chain connects TRBV2 to TRBJ1-1; the D gene is possibly TRBD1 (6 bases). Germline V gene sequence: CDR1 SNHLY, CDR2 FYNNEI. The CDR3 has 14 residues. Between the trimmed V and J ends, which lost 6 bases and 5 bases, there was a span of 16 bases. CDR3 amino acids: CASSAVGARTEAFF. CDR3 DNA sequence: TGTGCCAGCAGCGCTGTGGGGGCGAGGACTGAAGCTTTCTTT.

A few counts support this clonotype. The chain joins TRBV12-3 or TRBV12-4 to TRBJ1-1; D may be TRBD1 (6 bases). Trimming removed 3 bases from V and 11 bases from J, with 16 bases in between. This CDR3 comprises 13 residues. The CDR3 DNA follows: TGTGCCAGCAGTTTGTTGGAGGGGGATGGTGCTTTCTTT. Its protein is CASSLLEGDGAFF.

This clonotype was counted a few times. The gene calls are TRBV30 and TRBJ1-1; D gene unclear. The CDR3 runs to 13 residues. Germline assignment: CDR1 GTSNPN and CDR2 SVGIG (reference sequence). Trimming removed 0 bases from V and 3 bases from J, with 8 bases in between. CDR3 region: CAWSVKSDTEAFF. Written as DNA, the CDR3 is TGTGCCTGGAGTGTAAAATCTGACACTGAAGCTTTCTTT.

This chain uses TRBV7-8 with TRBJ2-7; D gene ambiguous. V was pared by 4 bases and J by 1 base, with 11 bases between. This CDR3 is built from 14 residues. The germline V gene encodes CDR1 SGHVS and CDR2 FQNEAQ. DNA for the CDR3: TGTGCCAGCAGCTACCCCGGTGGGTCCTACGAGCAGTACTTC. Translation gives CASSYPGGSYEQYF.

This clonotype was detected a few times. The chain joins TRBV15 to TRBJ2-5; the match to TRBD1 covers 12 bases. V trimming: 8 bases; J trimming: 5 bases; junction bases outside the gene matches: 3. The CDR3 runs to 13 residues. Germline V gene lookup returns CDR1 LNHNV and CDR2 YYDKDF (reference sequence). Here the CDR3 DNA reads TGTGCCACCCGGGACAGGGGGCACGAGACCCAGTACTTC. This sequence encodes CATRDRGHETQYF.

This clonotype has more than one count but fewer than ten. The chain is built from TRBV15 and TRBJ2-6; D is unresolved. Trimming took off 1 base at V and 2 bases at J, with 9 bases between the two ends. The CDR3 spans 16 residues. The V gene's germline CDR1 is LNHNV and CDR2 YYDKDF (reference sequence). The CDR3 DNA sequence: TGTGCCACCAGCAGAGGAAGAAGAGCTGGGGCCAACGTCCTGACTTTC. This gives the protein CATSRGRRAGANVLTF. Full variable domain (missing parts from reference TRBV15 and TRBJ2-6): DAMVIQNPRYQVTQFGKPVTLSCSQTLNHNVMYWYQQKSSQAPKLLFHYYDKDFNNEADTPDNFQSRRPNTSFCFLDIRSPGLGDTAMYLCATSRGRRAGANVLTFGAGSRLTVL.

This clonotype was seen only a few times. The genes are TRBV6-5 and TRBJ2-5; no definite D call. The V gene lost 6 bases and the J gene lost 5 bases, with 22 bases spanning the gap. Germline CDR1 is MNHEY and CDR2 is SVGAGI. The CDR3 extends over 16 amino acids. As DNA, the CDR3 is TGTGCCAGCAGCCTCTATCTAGTTTCAACCAGGGAGACCCAGTACTTC. Translated: CASSLYLVSTRETQYF.